This TCR beta chain derives from a study of cytomegalovirus exposure and HLA in healthy donors. This clone came up once. No antigen is known for it. General study results and limits: The authors confirmed in vitro that three CMV-associated chains were specific for CMV antigens. Segments of the TCR beta V type were, in most cases, productive about 87% or about 30% of the time in an earlier analysis.

PCR employed 60 Vbeta and 13 Jbeta primers. This table comes from immunoSEQ multiplex PCR, and its TCRdb copy is limited to in-frame clones, with some not included. The sample carries under 250,000 clones, less than 85% recorded once. Sequencing input: PBMCs. The origin of this receptor is a man between 18 and 35 years old in good health and CMV-seronegative.

The CDR3 reads CSVDSGGQETQYF. CDR3 DNA: TGCAGCGTTGATTCTGGAGGGCAAGAGACCCAGTACTTC. V and J are TRBV29-1 and TRBJ2-5; D possibly corresponds to TRBD2 (6 bases). V lost 3 bases and J lost 2, with 10 bases in between. There are 13 residues in the CDR3. Germline V gene lookup returns CDR1 SQVTM and CDR2 ANQGSEA.